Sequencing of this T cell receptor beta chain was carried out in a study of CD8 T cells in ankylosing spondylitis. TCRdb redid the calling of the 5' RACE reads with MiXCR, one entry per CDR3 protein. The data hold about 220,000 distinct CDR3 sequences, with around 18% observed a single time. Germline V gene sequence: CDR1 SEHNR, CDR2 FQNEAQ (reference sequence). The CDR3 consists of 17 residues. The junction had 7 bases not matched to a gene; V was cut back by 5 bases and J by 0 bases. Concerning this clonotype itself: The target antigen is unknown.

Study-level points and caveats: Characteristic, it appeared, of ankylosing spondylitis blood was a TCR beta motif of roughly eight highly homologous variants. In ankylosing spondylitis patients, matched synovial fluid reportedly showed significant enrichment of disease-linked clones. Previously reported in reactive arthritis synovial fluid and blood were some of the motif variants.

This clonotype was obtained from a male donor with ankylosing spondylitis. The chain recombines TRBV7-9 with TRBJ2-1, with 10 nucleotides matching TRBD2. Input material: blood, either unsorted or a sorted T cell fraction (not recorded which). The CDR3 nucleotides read TGTGCCAGCAGCACTAGACTAGCGGGTAGCTCCTACAATGAGCAGTTCTTC. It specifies CASSTRLAGSSYNEQFF.